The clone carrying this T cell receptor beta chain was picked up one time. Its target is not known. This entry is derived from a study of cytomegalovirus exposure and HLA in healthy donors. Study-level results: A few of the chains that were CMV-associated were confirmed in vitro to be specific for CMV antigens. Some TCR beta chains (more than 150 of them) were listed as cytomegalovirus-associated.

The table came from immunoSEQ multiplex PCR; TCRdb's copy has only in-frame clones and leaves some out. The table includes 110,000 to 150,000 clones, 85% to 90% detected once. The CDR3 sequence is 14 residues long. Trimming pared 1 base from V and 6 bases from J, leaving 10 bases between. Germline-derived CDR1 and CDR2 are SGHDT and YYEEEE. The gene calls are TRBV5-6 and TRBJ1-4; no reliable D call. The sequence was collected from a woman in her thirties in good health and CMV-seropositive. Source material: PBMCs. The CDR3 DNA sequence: TGTGCCAGCAGCTTGATACCGGGAGATGAAAAACTGTTTTTT. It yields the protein CASSLIPGDEKLFF.